The 14 T cell receptor beta chains in this list originate from one sample, sequenced in a study of blood T cell repertoires in COVID-19. Sequenced by immunoSEQ multiplex PCR; TCRdb stores in-frame clones only, minus some. The sample holds a few hundred thousand clones, roughly 90% seen once. Sequenced: PBMCs or T cells enriched from blood (not recorded which). Every receptor here comes from a woman under 40 who had recovered from COVID-19.

This clone was counted once. At one of its ends the junction is not consistent with the germline gene, which may arise from a read error. The rearrangement uses TRBV28 and TRBJ2-4; D may be TRBD2 (5 bases). The germline V gene encodes CDR1 MDHEN and CDR2 SYDVKM. This CDR3 contains 14 residues. In DNA form, the CDR3 reads TGTGCCAGCAGTTTGACCCCACTAGTTGTTAGTTTGCACTTC. Amino acid sequence: CASSLTPLVVSLHF.

This clone was observed many times. The chain recombines TRBV4-1 with TRBJ1-2, with D uncertain. V was shortened by 1 base and J by 4 bases, with 25 bases between the two germline ends. CDR1 and CDR2 from the germline V gene are MGHRA and YSYEKL. This CDR3 spans 19 amino acids. CDR3 DNA: TGCGCCAGCAGCCAAGGATCGTGGCTGCTGCAGCAGGATCTCTATGGCTACACCTTC. This translates into CASSQGSWLLQQDLYGYTF.

The V call is TRBV30, the J call TRBJ1-2; 7 nucleotides match TRBD1. The CDR3 covers 17 residues. Germline V CDR1 and CDR2: GTSNPN, SVGIG (reference sequence). V lost 2 bases to trimming and J lost 8 bases; unmatched junction nucleotides: 20. This CDR3 reads CAWSTLRQGASMGGYTF. The CDR3 DNA is TGTGCCTGGAGTACCCTGAGACAGGGCGCCTCGATGGGCGGCTACACCTTC.

The chain employs TRBV7-8 and TRBJ2-1; TRBD2 matches at 11 bases. Germline lookup yields CDR1 SGHVS and CDR2 FQNEAQ. The CDR3 runs to 16 residues. The ends lost 1 base at V and 5 bases at J; junction bases unmatched: 4. The CDR3 is CASSLEILAGDNEQFF. CDR3 DNA sequence: TGTGCCAGCAGCTTAGAAATACTAGCGGGAGACAATGAGCAGTTCTTC.

The J gene is TRBJ2-3, the V gene TRBV4-2, with D possibly matching TRBD2 (7 bases). Germline values: CDR1 LGHNA, CDR2 YNFKEQ. The CDR3 length is 16 residues. Trimming took 1 base from V and 4 from J, leaving 15 bases between them. For the CDR3, the DNA is TGTGCCAGCAGCCAAGTCCCGGGGGGCAAGGCAGATACGCAGTATTTT. Residues: CASSQVPGGKADTQYF.

The rearrangement uses TRBV9 and TRBJ2-7; TRBD1 aligns across 9 bases. This CDR3 region has 13 residues. CDR1 and CDR2 (germline): SGDLS, YYNGEE. V lost 7 bases, J lost 7 bases, and 9 bases stayed unmatched. The CDR3 loop is CASSDRGAGEQYF. The CDR3 DNA is TGTGCCAGCTCGGACAGGGGCGCGGGGGAGCAGTACTTC.

V is TRBV12-5 and J is TRBJ2-3; the match to TRBD2 covers 7 bases. J was trimmed by 2 bases and V by 4 bases; bases with no gene match: 6. The CDR3 length is 15 residues. Germline CDR1 is LGHNT and CDR2 is FRNRAP. In DNA form, the CDR3 reads TGTGCTAGTGGTTCCCCGGGACTACCCACAGATACGCAGTATTTT. Amino acid sequence: CASGSPGLPTDTQYF.

The chain uses TRBV10-3 and TRBJ2-7; 7 positions agree with TRBD1. This CDR3 comprises 15 residues. The germline V gene has CDR1 ENHRY and CDR2 SYGVKD. V shed 4 bases and J 7 bases; nucleotides not matched to a gene: 13. The CDR3 DNA reads as TGTGCCATCAGTGCAGACAGGGCTGTGAGAGTTGAGCAGTACTTC. It yields the protein CAISADRAVRVEQYF.

The chain uses TRBV28 and TRBJ1-2, with 7 bases fitting TRBD1. V trimming: 3 bases; J trimming: 5 bases; junction bases outside the gene matches: 12. CDR3 length: 16 residues. Germline CDR1 MDHEN, CDR2 SYDVKM. This chain's CDR3 is CASSLKVTGAGYGYTF. CDR3 bases: TGTGCCAGCAGTTTGAAAGTCACAGGGGCGGGGTATGGCTACACCTTC.

With regard to this clone: Other nucleotide sequences in the sample specify the same CDR3. This chain uses TRBV18 with TRBJ1-2; TRBD1 agrees at 10 bases. This CDR3 is built from 13 residues. With V trimmed by 3 bases and J by 7 bases, 2 bases remained unmatched. Germline CDR1 reads KGHSH; CDR2 reads LQKENI. In DNA, the CDR3 is TGTGCCAGCTCACCCGGACAGGGGGTTGGCTACACCTTC. Translation gives CASSPGQGVGYTF. The whole variable domain, remainder taken from reference TRBV18 and TRBJ1-2, is NAGVMQNPRHLVRRRGQEARLRCSPMKGHSHVYWYRQLPEEGLKFMVYLQKENIIDESGMPKERFSAEFPKEGPSILRIQQVVRGDSAAYFCASSPGQGVGYTFGSGTRLTVV.

There are many counts of this clone. The J gene is TRBJ1-6, the V gene TRBV6-5, with 7 positions matching TRBD1. The CDR3 contains 14 residues. Germline V gives CDR1 MNHEY, CDR2 SVGAGI. J was trimmed by 9 bases and V by 6 bases; bases with no gene match: 8. CDR3 sequence (DNA): TGTGCCAGCAGGCCCGGGACAGAGATTTCACCCCTCCACTTT. It encodes CASRPGTEISPLHF.

The chain has TRBV7-8 and TRBJ2-7; D not resolved. Trimming removed 2 bases at V and 10 bases at J, with 12 bases between. Germline V lookup: CDR1 SGHVS, CDR2 FQNEAQ. This CDR3 contains 12 residues. The CDR3: CASSLQVGLQYF. For the CDR3, the DNA is TGTGCCAGCAGCTTACAGGTAGGTTTACAGTACTTC.

A few counts support this clone. The DNA of the CDR3 is TGTGCCAGCAGAGACAGACCAAAGCACGAGCAGTACTTC. Its translation: CASRDRPKHEQYF. The gene calls are TRBV6-5 and TRBJ2-7; tentative D call: TRBD1 (5 bases). Germline CDR1 MNHEY, CDR2 SVGAGI. The CDR3 length is 13 residues. V lost 6 bases, J lost 5 bases, and 14 bases lay in between.

The CDR3 DNA follows: TGTGCCAGCAGCTTCTCGTCTCTTTCGGCTGGAAACACCATATATTTT. This gives the protein CASSFSSLSAGNTIYF. This chain links TRBV7-9 with TRBJ1-3; D gene uncertain. Looked up from germline, CDR1 is SEHNR and CDR2 is FQNEAQ (reference sequence). The CDR3 extends over 16 amino acids. V dropped 3 bases and J dropped 2 bases, with 14 bases sitting between them.